This record concerns one T cell receptor (beta chain) sequence. Clones were sequenced by immunoSEQ multiplex PCR, and TCRdb holds only the in-frame ones, with some missing. The sample includes 150,000 to 200,000 clones, 86% of them seen just once. V trimming: 5 bases; J trimming: 4 bases; junction bases outside the gene matches: 21. This CDR3 has 21 residues. Germline-derived CDR1 and CDR2 are SEHNR and FQNEAQ (reference sequence). The record originates from a study of blood T cell repertoires in COVID-19. The specimen was peripheral blood. The receptor was derived from a woman aged 25 to 39 with active or convalescent COVID-19. V and J are TRBV7-9 and TRBJ2-3; 13 bases map to TRBD2. The CDR3 DNA reads TGTGCCAGCAGCACCCGTGAACTAGCGGGAGGGCCGGGCGACGGAGCAGATACGCAGTATTTT. Its translation is CASSTRELAGGPGDGADTQYF.